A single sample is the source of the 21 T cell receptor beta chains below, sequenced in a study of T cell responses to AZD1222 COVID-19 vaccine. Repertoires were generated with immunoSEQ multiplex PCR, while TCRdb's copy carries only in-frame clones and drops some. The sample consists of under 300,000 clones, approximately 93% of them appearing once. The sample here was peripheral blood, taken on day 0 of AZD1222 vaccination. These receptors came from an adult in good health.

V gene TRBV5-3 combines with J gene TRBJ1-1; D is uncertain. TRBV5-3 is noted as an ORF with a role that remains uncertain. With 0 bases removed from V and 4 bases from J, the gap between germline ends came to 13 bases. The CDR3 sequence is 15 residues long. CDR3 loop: CARSLVAPQATEAFF. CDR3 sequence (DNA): TGTGCCAGAAGCTTGGTAGCCCCGCAAGCCACTGAAGCTTTCTTT.

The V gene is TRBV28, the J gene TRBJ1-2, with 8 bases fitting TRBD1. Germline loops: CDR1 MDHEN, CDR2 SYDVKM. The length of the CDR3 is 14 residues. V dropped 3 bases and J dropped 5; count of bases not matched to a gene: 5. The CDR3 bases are TGTGCCAGCAGTTTTGACAGGGGTGGGTATGGCTACACCTTC. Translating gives CASSFDRGGYGYTF.

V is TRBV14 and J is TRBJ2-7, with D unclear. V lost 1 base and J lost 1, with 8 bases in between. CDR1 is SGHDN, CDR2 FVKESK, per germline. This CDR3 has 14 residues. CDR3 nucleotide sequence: TGTGCCAGCAGCCAAGGGCAGGTTTCCTACGAGCAGTACTTC. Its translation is CASSQGQVSYEQYF.

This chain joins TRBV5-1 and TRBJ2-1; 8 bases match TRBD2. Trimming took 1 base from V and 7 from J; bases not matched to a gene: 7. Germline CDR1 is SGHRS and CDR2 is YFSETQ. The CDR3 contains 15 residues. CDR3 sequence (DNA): TGCGCCAGCAGCTTGACAGCGGGAGAGGGGAATGAGCAGTTCTTC. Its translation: CASSLTAGEGNEQFF.

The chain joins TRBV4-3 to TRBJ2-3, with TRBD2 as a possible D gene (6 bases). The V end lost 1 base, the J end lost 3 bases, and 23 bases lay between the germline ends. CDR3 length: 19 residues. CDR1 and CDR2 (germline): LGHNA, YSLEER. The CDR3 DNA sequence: TGCGCCAGCAGCCAAGGATTAAACGGGCCTAGCGTTAGGACAGATACGCAGTATTTT. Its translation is CASSQGLNGPSVRTDTQYF.

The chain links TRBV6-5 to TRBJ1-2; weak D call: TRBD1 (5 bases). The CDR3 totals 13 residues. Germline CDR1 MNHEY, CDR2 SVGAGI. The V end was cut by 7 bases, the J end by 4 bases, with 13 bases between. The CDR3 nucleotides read TGTGCCAGCATGCAGGGTACAGGCTATGGCTACACCTTC. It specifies CASMQGTGYGYTF.

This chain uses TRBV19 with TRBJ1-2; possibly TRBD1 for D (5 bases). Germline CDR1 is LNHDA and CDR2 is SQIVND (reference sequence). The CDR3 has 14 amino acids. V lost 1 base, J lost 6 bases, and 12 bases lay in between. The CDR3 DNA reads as TGTGCCAGTAGTATAGTGGAGGGGATCCATGGCTACACCTTC. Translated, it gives CASSIVEGIHGYTF.

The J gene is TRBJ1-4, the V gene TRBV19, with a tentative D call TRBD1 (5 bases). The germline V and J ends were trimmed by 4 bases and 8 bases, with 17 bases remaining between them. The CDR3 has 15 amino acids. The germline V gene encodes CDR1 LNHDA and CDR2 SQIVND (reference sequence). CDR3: CASSTQEDRGEKLFF. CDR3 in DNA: TGTGCCAGTAGTACGCAGGAGGATCGGGGGGAAAAACTGTTTTTT.

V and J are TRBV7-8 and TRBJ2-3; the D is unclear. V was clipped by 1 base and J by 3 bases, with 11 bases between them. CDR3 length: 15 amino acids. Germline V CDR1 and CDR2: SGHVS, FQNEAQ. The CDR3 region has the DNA TGTGCCAGCAGCTTAGGGCCTCACCTGACAGATACGCAGTATTTT. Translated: CASSLGPHLTDTQYF.

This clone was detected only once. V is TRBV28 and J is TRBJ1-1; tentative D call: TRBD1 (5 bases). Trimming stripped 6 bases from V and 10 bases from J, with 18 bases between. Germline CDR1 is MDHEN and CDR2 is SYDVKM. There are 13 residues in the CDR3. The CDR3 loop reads CASRPREKAGAFF. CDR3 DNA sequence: TGTGCCAGCAGACCCAGGGAAAAGGCAGGAGCTTTCTTT.

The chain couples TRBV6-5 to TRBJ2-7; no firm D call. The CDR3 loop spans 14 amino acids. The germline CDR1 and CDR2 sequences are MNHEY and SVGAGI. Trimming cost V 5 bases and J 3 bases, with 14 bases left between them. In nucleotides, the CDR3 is TGTGCCAGCAGTAACGCCGTTGGGCACTACGAGCAGTACTTC. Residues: CASSNAVGHYEQYF.

CDR3 coding DNA: TGTGCCAGCAGTTTACCCTCGAGGGGGGACGGCTATGGCTACACCTTC. The encoded protein is CASSLPSRGDGYGYTF. The chain combines TRBV28 with TRBJ1-2, with D possibly TRBD1 on 6 matching bases. Trimming pared 2 bases from V and 4 bases from J, leaving 17 bases between. The germline V gene has CDR1 MDHEN and CDR2 SYDVKM. This CDR3 spans 16 amino acids.

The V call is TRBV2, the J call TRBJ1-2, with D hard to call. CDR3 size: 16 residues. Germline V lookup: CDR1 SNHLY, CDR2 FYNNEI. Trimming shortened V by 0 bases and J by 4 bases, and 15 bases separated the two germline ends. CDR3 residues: CASSEAPPGTAYGYTF. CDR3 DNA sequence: TGTGCCAGCAGTGAAGCGCCCCCCGGCACAGCCTATGGCTACACCTTC.

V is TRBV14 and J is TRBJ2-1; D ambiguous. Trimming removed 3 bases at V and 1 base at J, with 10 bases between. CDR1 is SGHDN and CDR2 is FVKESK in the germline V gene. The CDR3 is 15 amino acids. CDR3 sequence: CASSQGYQSYNEQFF. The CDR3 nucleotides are TGTGCCAGCAGCCAGGGCTACCAGTCCTACAATGAGCAGTTCTTC.

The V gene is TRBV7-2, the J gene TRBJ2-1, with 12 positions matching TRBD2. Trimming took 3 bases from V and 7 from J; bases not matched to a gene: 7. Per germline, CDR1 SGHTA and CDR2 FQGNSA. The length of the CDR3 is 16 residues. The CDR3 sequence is CASSFRVGLAGNEQFF. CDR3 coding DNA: TGTGCCAGCAGCTTCCGGGTTGGACTAGCGGGAAATGAGCAGTTCTTC.

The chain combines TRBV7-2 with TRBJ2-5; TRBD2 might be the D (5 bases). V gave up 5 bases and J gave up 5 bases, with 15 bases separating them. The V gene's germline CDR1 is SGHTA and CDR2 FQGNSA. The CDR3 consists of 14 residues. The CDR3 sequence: CASSPRLWTETQYF. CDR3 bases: TGTGCCAGCAGCCCTCGACTATGGACGGAGACCCAGTACTTC. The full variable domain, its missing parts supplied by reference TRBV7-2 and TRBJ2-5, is GAGVSQSPSNKVTEKGKDVELRCDPISGHTALYWYRQSLGQGLEFLIYFQGNSAPDKSGLPSDRFSAERTGGSVSTLTIQRTQQEDSAVYLCASSPRLWTETQYFGPGTRLLVL.

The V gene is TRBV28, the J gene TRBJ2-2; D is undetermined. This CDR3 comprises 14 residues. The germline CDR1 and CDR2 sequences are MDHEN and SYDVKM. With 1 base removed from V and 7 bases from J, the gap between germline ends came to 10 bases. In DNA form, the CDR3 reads TGTGCCAGCAGTTTATCCGGGTTCGACGGGGAGCTGTTTTTT. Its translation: CASSLSGFDGELFF. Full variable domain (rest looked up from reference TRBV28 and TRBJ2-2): DVKVTQSSRYLVKRTGEKVFLECVQDMDHENMFWYRQDPGLGLRLIYFSYDVKMKEKGDIPEGYSVSREKKERFSLILESASTNQTSMYLCASSLSGFDGELFFGEGSRLTVL.

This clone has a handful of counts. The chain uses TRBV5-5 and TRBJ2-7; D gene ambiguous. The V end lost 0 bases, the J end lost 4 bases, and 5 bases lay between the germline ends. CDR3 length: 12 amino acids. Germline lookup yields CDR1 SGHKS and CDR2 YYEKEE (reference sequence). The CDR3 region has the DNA TGTGCCAGCAGCTTGGCAGCTTACGAGCAGTACTTC. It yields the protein CASSLAAYEQYF.

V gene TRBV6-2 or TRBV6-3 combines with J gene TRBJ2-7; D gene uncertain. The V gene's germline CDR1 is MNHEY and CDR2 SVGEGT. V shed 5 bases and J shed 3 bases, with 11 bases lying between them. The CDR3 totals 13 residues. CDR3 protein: CASSIPGRYEQYF. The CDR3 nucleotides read TGTGCCAGCAGTATTCCAGGACGCTACGAGCAGTACTTC.

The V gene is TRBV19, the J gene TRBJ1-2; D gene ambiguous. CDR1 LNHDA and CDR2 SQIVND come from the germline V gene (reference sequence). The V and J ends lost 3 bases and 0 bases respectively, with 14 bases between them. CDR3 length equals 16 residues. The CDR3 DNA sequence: TGTGCCAGTAGTATTTACGGCCCCCAAGCTAACTATGGCTACACCTTC. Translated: CASSIYGPQANYGYTF.

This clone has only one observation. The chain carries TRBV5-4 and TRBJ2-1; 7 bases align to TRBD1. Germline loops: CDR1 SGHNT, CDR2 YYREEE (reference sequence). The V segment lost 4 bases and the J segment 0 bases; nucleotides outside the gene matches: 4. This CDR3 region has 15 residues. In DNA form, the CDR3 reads TGTGCCAGCAGCACCCGACAGGGCTCCTACAATGAGCAGTTCTTC. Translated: CASSTRQGSYNEQFF.